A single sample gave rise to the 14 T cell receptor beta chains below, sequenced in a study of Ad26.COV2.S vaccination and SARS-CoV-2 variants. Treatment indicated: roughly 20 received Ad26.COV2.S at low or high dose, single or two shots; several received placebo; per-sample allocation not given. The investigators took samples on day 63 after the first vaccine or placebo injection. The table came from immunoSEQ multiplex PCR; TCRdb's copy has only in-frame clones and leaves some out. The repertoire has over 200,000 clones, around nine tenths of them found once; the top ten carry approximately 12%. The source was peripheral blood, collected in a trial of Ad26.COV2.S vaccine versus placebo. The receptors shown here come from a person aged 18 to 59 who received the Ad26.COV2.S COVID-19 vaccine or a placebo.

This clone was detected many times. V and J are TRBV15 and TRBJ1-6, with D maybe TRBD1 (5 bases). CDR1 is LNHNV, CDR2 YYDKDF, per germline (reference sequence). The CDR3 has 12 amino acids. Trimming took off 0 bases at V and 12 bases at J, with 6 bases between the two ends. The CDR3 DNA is TGTGCCACCAGCAGAGACAGGGTACCCCTCCACTTT. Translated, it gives CATSRDRVPLHF.

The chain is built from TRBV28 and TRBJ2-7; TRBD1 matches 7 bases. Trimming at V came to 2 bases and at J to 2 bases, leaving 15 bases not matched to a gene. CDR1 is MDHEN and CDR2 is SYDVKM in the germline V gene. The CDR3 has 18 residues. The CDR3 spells CASSLPSSDTGDPYEQYF. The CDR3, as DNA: TGTGCCAGCAGTTTACCCTCCTCGGATACAGGGGACCCCTACGAGCAGTACTTC.

CDR3 sequence: CASSQGRPGNEQFF. The CDR3 DNA is TGCGCCAGCAGCCAGGGACGCCCGGGGAATGAGCAGTTCTTC. The chain links TRBV4-3 to TRBJ2-1; either TRBD1 or TRBD2 may supply D (5 bases each). Germline CDR1 LGHNA, CDR2 YSLEER. Trimming removed 3 bases from V and 7 bases from J, with 13 bases in between. The CDR3 is made up of 14 amino acids.

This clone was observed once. CDR3 bases: TGTGCCAGCAGCTGGAGGAGGGAAACCTACGAGCAGTACTTC. Protein: CASSWRRETYEQYF. This chain connects TRBV3-1 (or the pseudogene TRBV3-2) to TRBJ2-7; D possibly corresponds to TRBD2 (6 bases). CDR3 length: 14 residues. The ends were cut back, 5 bases at V and 2 bases at J, with 13 bases in the middle. The germline CDR1 and CDR2 sequences are LGHDT and YNNKEL (reference sequence).

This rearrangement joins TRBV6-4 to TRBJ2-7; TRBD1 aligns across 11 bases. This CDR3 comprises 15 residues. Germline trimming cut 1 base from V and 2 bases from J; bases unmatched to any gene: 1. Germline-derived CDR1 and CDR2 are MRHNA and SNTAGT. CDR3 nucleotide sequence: TGTGCCAGCAGTGACTGGACAGGGGGCCCCTACGAGCAGTACTTC. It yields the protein CASSDWTGGPYEQYF.

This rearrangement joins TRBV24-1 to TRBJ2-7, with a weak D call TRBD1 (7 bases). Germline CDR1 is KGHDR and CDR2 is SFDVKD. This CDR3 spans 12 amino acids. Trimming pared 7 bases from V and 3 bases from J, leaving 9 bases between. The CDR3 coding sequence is TGTGCCACCAGCAGGGGGGACTACGAGCAGTACTTC. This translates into CATSRGDYEQYF.

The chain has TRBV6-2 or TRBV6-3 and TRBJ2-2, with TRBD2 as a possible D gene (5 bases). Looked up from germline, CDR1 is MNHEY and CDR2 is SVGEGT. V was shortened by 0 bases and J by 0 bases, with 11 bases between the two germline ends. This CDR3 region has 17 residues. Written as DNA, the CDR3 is TGTGCCAGCAGTTACTCCACGGACTGGACGAACACCGGGGAGCTGTTTTTT. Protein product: CASSYSTDWTNTGELFF.

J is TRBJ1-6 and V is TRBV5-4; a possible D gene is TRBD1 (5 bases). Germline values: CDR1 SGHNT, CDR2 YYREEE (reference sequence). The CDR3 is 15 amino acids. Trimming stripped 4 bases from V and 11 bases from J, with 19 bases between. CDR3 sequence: CASSTRDGRVTPLHF. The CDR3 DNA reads TGTGCCAGCAGCACCCGGGACGGCCGGGTGACACCCCTCCACTTT. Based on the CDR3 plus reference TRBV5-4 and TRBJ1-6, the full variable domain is ETGVTQSPTHLIKTRGQQVTLRCSSQSGHNTVSWYQQALGQGPQFIFQYYREEENGRGNFPPRFSGLQFPNYSSELNVNALELDDSALYLCASSTRDGRVTPLHFGNGTRLTVT.

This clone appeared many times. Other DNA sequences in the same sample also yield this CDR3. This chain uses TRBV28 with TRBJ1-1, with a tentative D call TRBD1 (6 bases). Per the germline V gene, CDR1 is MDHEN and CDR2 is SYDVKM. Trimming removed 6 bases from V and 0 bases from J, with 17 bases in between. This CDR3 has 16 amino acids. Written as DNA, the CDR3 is TGTGCCAGCAGAATAGTCGGACAGCTAATGAACACTGAAGCTTTCTTT. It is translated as CASRIVGQLMNTEAFF.

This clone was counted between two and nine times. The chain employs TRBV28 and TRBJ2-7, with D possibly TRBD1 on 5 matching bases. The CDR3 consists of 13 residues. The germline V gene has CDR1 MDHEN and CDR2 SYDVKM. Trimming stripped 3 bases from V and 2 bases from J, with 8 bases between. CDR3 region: CASSLAGPYEQYF. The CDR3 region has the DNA TGTGCCAGCAGTTTGGCAGGGCCCTACGAGCAGTACTTC.

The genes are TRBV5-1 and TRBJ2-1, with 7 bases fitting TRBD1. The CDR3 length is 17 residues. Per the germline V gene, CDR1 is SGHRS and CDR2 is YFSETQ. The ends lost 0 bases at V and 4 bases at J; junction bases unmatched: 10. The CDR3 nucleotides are TGCGCCAGCAGCTTGGAAACAGGGGACCCTTATTACAATGAGCAGTTCTTC. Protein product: CASSLETGDPYYNEQFF.

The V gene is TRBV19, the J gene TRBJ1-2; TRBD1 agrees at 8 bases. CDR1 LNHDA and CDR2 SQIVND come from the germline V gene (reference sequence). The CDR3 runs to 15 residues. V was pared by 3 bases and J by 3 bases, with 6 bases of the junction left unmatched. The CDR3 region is CASSIDDRGDYGYTF. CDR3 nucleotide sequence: TGTGCCAGTAGTATCGACGACAGGGGAGACTATGGCTACACCTTC. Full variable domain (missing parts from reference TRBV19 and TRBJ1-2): DGGITQSPKYLFRKEGQNVTLSCEQNLNHDAMYWYRQDPGQGLRLIYYSQIVNDFQKGDIAEGYSVSREKKESFPLTVTSAQKNPTAFYLCASSIDDRGDYGYTFGSGTRLTVV.

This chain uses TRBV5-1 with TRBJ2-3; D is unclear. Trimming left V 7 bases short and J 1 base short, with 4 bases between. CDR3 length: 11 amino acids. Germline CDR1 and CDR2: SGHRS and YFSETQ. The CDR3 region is CASAGTDTQYF. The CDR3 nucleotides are TGCGCCAGCGCAGGCACAGATACGCAGTATTTT.

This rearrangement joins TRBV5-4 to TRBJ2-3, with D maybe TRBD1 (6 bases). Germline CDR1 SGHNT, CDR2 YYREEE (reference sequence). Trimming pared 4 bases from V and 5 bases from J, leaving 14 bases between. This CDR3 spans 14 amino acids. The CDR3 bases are TGTGCCAGCAGCGTTACAGGGATTAGAGATACGCAGTATTTT. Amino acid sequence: CASSVTGIRDTQYF.